The T cell receptor beta chain under discussion was sequenced for a study of cytomegalovirus exposure and HLA in healthy donors. Study-level results: Subsequent analysis revealed that first-cohort TCR clusters tended to co-occur in the roughly 120 validation repertoires.

Germline V gene lookup returns CDR1 MDHEN and CDR2 SYDVKM. J gave up 3 bases and V 3 bases, and 6 bases lay outside the gene matches. The CDR3 runs 17 residues. With respect to this clone: Its antigen is unknown.

Repertoires were generated with immunoSEQ multiplex PCR, while TCRdb's copy carries only in-frame clones and drops some. Among 250,000 to 400,000 clones listed, about 85% were seen once. This sequence joins TRBV28 and TRBJ2-1; 12 bases match TRBD1. The clonotype was recovered from a woman aged 30 to 39 in good health and CMV-seropositive. The source material was PBMCs. CDR3 sequence (DNA): TGTGCCAGCAGTTTGCCCGGGACAGGGGGCTTCTACAATGAGCAGTTCTTC. Translating gives CASSLPGTGGFYNEQFF.